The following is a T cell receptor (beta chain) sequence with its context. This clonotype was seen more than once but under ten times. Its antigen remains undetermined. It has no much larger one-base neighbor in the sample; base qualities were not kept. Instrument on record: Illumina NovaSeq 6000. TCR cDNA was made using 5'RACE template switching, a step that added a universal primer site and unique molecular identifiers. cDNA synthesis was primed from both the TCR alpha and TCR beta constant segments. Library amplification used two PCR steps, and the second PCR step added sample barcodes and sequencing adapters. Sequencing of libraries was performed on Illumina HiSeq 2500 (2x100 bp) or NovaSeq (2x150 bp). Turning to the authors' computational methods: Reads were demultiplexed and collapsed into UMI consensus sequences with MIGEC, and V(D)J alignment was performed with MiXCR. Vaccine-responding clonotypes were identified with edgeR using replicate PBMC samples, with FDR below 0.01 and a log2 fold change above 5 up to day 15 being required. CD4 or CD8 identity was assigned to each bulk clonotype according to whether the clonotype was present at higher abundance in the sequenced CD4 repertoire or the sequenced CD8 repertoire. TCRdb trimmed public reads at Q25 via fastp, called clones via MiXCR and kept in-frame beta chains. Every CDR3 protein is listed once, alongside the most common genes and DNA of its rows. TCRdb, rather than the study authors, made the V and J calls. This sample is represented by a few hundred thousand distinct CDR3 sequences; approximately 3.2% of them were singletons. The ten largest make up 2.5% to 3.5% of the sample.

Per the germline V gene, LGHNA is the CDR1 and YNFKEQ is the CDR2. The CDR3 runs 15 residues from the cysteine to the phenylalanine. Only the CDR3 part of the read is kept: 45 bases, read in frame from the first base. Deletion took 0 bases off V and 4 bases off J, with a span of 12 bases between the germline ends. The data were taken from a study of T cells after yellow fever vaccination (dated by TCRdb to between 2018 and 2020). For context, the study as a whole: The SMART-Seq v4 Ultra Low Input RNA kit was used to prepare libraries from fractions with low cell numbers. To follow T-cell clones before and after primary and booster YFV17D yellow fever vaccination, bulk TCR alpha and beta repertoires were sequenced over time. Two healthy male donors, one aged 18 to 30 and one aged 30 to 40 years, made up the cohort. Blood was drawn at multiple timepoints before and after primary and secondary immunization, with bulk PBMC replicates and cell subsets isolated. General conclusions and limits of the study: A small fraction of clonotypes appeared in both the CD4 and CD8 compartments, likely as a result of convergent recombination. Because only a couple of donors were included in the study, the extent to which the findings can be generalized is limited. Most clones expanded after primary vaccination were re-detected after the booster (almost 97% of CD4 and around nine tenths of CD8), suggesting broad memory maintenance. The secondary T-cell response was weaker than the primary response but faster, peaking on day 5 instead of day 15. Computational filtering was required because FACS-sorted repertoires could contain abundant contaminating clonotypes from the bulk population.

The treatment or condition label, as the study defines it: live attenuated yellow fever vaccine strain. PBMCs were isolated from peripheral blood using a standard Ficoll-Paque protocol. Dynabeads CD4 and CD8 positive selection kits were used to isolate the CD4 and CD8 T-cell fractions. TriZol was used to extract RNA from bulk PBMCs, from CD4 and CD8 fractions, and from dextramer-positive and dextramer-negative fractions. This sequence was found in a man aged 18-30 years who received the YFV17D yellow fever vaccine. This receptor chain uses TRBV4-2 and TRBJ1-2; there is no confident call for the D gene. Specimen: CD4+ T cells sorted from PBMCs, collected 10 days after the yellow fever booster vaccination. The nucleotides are TGTGCCAGCAGCCAAGAGGTGACGGTGGGCTATGGCTACACCTTC. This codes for CASSQEVTVGYGYTF.